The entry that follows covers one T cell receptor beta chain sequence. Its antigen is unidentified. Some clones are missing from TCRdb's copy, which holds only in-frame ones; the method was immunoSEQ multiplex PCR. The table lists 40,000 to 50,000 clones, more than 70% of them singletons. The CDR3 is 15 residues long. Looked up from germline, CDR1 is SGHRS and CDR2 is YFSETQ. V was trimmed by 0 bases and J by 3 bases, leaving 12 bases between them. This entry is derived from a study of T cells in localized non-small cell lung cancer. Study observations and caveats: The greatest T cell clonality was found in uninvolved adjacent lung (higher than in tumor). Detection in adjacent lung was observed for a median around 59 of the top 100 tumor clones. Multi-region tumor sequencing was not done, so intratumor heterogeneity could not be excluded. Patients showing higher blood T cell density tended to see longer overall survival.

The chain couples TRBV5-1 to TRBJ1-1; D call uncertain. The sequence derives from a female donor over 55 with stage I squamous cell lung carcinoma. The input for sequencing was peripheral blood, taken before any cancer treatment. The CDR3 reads CASSLAARADTEAFF. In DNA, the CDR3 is TGCGCCAGCAGCTTGGCCGCGAGGGCGGACACTGAAGCTTTCTTT.